This is a list of T cell receptor beta chains from one sample in a study of blood T cell repertoires in COVID-19. The assay was immunoSEQ multiplex PCR, and TCRdb's table has in-frame clones only and misses some. The profile shows 220,000 or so clones, around four fifths of them singletons. The sample comprised peripheral blood. The receptors derive from a man aged 25-40 years with active or convalescent COVID-19. Both conserved end residues are part of each CDR3. Clone size is shown for a subset of rows, as once, few, many or a class of expanded clone.

v_call clone_size cdr3_aa
TRBV2 - CASSRLTDFEGYTF
TRBV12-3/TRBV12-4 - CASRQGFGYTF
TRBV5-1 - CASSLRDTYAYEQYF
TRBV3-1/TRBV3-2 once CASSSRTTGNTIYF
TRBV5-1 - CASSFVTRGSYEQYF
TRBV15 - CATARGTNSNQPQHF
TRBV7-3 - CASSLQGPMSGYTF
TRBV24-1 - CATRAWGQRYEQYF
TRBV7-6 - CASSLARGGRTEAFF
TRBV4-1 - CASSPGDSSPLHF
TRBV7-3 - CASSLTTRAREISGANVLTF
TRBV5-4 - CASSLGRGTSGYNEQFF
TRBV19 - CASTPSGGGHNEQFF
TRBV6-6 - CASIGATNEKLFF
TRBV5-1 - CASSWGQGSEKLFF
TRBV27 - CASSPDRSYEQYF
TRBV7-2 - CASSFPGHYNSPLHF
TRBV29-1 - CSVVGIAGTYEQYF
TRBV2 - CASSGQSPKGGTEAFF
TRBV29-1 - CSVALSSYEQYF
TRBV28 - CASRLTANTEAFF
TRBV2 - CASSERLAGGGDTQYF
TRBV10-1 - CASSDDRYPLNEQFF
TRBV3-1/TRBV3-2 - CASSQGAQAFF
TRBV19 - CASSEAINYGYTF
TRBV12-3/TRBV12-4 once CASSLRGRRHF
TRBV5-1 - CASSPIAGARDEQYF
TRBV30 - CAWSVPGTSGGRTQYF
TRBV27 - CASSSLAGGLPYEQYF
TRBV5-6 - CASSTYPADRLGREQYF
TRBV4-3 - CASSQELGGAPYEQYF